This T cell receptor (beta chain) emerged from a study of Ad26.COV2.S vaccination and SARS-CoV-2 variants. Whole-study findings and limits: Recipients of either vaccine or placebo displayed similar breadth of non-spike TCRs.

The CDR3 is 13 residues long. Trimming took off 1 base at V and 3 bases at J, with 7 bases between the two ends. Germline CDR1 and CDR2: SGHTA and FQGNSA. Described treatment: roughly 20 received Ad26.COV2.S at low or high dose, single or two shots; a few received placebo; per-sample allocation not given. Material that was analyzed had been drawn on day 63 after the first vaccine or placebo injection. Wuhan-strain spike was delivered by a replication-incompetent Ad26 vector. About this clone: As yet, its antigen is unknown. Distinct nucleotide sequences in the sample also encode this CDR3.

Assay: immunoSEQ multiplex PCR; the TCRdb copy retains only in-frame clones and omits some. Among around 450,000 clones listed, less than 95% were seen once. The material sequenced was peripheral blood, taken in a trial of Ad26.COV2.S vaccine versus placebo. The TCR was taken from a person between 18 and 65 years old who received the Ad26.COV2.S COVID-19 vaccine or a placebo. This chain joins TRBV7-2 and TRBJ2-7, with D maybe TRBD1 (6 bases). CDR3 coding DNA: TGTGCCAGCAGCTTAGGCAGGGGCTACGAGCAGTACTTC. It codes for CASSLGRGYEQYF.